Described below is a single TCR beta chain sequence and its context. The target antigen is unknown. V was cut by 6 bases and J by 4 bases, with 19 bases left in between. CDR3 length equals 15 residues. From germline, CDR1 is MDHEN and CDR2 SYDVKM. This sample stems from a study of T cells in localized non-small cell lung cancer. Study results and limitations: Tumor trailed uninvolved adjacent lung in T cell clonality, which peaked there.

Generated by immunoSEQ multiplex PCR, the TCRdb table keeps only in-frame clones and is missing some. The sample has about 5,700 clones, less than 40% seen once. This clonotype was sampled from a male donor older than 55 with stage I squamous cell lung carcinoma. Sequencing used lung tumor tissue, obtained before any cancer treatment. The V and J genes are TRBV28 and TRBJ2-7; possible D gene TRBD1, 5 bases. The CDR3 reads CASRSFPQGLYEQYF. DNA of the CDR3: TGTGCCAGCAGATCTTTTCCCCAGGGTCTATACGAGCAGTACTTC. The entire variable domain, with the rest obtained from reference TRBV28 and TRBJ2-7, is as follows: DVKVTQSSRYLVKRTGEKVFLECVQDMDHENMFWYRQDPGLGLRLIYFSYDVKMKEKGDIPEGYSVSREKKERFSLILESASTNQTSMYLCASRSFPQGLYEQYFGPGTRLTVT.